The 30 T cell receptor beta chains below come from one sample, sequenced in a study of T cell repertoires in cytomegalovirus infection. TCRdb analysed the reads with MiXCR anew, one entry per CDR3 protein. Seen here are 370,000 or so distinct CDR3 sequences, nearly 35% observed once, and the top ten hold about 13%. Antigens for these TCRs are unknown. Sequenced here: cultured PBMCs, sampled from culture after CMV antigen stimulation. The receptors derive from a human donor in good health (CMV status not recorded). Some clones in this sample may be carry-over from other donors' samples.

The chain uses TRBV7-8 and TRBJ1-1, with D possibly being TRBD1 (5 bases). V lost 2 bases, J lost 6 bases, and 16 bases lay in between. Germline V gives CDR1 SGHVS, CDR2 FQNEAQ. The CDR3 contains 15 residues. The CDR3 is CASSLPFDRHPEAFF. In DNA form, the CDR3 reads TGTGCCAGCAGCTTACCCTTCGACAGACATCCTGAAGCTTTCTTT. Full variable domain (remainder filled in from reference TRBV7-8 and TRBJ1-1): GAGVSQSPRYKVAKRGQDVALRCDPISGHVSLFWYQQALGQGPEFLTYFQNEAQLDKSGLPSDRFFAERPEGSVSTLKIQRTQQEDSAVYLCASSLPFDRHPEAFFGQGTRLTVV.

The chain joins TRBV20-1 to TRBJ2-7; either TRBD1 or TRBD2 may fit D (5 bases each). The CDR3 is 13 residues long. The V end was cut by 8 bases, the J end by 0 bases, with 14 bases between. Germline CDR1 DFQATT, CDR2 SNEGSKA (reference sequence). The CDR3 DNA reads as TGCAGTTTGTCAACGGGACGCTCCTACGAGCAGTACTTC. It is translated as CSLSTGRSYEQYF.

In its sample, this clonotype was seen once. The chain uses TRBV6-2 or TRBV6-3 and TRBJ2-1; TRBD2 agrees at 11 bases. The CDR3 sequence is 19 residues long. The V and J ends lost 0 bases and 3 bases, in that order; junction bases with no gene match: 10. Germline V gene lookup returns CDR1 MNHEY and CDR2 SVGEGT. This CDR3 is CASSYSFDGTSGFYNEQFF. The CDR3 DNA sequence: TGTGCCAGCAGTTACTCGTTCGACGGGACTAGCGGTTTCTACAATGAGCAGTTCTTC.

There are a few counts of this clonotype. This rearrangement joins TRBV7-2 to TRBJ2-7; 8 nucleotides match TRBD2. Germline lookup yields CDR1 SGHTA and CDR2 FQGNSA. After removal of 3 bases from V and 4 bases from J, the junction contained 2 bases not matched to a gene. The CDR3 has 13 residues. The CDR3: CASSFGLAYEQYF. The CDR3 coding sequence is TGTGCCAGCAGCTTCGGACTAGCTTACGAGCAGTACTTC.

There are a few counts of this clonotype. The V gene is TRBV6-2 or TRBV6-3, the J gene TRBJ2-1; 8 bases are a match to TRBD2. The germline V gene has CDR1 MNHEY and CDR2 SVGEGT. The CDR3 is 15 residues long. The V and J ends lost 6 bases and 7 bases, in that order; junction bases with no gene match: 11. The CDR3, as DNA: TGTGCCAGCAGACCCGGGACTAGGGTGTTTAATGAGCAGTTCTTC. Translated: CASRPGTRVFNEQFF.

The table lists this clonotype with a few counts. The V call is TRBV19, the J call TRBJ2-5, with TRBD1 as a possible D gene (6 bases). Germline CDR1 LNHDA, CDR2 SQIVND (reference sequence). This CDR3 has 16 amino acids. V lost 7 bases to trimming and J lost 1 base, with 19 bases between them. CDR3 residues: CASTGWGLLGQETQYF. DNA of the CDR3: TGTGCCAGTACCGGGTGGGGGCTTTTGGGCCAAGAGACCCAGTACTTC. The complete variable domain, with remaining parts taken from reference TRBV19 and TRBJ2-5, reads DGGITQSPKYLFRKEGQNVTLSCEQNLNHDAMYWYRQDPGQGLRLIYYSQIVNDFQKGDIAEGYSVSREKKESFPLTVTSAQKNPTAFYLCASTGWGLLGQETQYFGPGTRLLVL.

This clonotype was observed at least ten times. Here the CDR3 DNA reads TGTGCCAGCAGCGCTAGGACAGGGCGGGCAGATACGCAGTATTTT. Protein product: CASSARTGRADTQYF. This chain joins TRBV7-9 and TRBJ2-3, with 8 bases fitting TRBD1. Trimming took 5 bases from V and 4 from J; bases not matched to a gene: 8. The CDR3 length is 15 residues. Looked up from germline, CDR1 is SEHNR and CDR2 is FQNEAQ (reference sequence).

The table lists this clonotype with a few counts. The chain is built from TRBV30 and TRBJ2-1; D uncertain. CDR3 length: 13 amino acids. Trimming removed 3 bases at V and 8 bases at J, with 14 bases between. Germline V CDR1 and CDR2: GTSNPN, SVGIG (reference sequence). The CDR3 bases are TGTGCCTGGAGCGAGATCATGCTGGATGAGCAGTTCTTC. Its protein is CAWSEIMLDEQFF.

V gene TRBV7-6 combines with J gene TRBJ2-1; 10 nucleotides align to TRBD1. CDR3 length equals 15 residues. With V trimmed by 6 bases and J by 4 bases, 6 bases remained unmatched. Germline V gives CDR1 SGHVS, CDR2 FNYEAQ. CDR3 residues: CASRSPGQGYNEQFF. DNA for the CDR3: TGTGCCAGCAGGTCCCCGGGACAGGGGTACAATGAGCAGTTCTTC.

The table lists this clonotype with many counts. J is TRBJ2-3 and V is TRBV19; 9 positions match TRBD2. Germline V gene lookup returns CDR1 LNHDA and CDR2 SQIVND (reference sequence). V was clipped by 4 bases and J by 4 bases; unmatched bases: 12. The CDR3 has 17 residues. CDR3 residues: CASSRQLGLATADTQYF. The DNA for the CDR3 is TGTGCCAGTAGTAGGCAATTGGGACTAGCTACGGCAGATACGCAGTATTTT.

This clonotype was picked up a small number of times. The CDR3 reads CASSQSWADTEAFF. The DNA for the CDR3 is TGTGCCAGCAGCCAATCATGGGCGGACACTGAAGCTTTCTTT. The V and J genes are TRBV7-2 and TRBJ1-1; D remains ambiguous. The CDR3 runs to 14 residues. V was shortened by 5 bases and J by 3 bases, with 13 bases between the two germline ends. CDR1 SGHTA and CDR2 FQGNSA come from the germline V gene.

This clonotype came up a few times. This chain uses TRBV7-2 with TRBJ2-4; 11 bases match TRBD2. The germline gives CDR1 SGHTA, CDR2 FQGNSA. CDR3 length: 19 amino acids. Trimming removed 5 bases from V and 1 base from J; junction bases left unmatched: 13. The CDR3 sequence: CASSPRGLAGGGAKNIQYF. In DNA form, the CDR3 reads TGTGCCAGCAGCCCCCGAGGGCTAGCGGGAGGTGGGGCCAAAAACATTCAGTACTTC.

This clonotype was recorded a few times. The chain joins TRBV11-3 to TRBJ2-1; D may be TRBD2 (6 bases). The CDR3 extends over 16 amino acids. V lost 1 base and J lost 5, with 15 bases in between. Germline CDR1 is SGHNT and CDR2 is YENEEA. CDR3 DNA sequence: TGTGCCAGCAGCTTAGGGAGGAGGGCCTACCACAATGAGCAGTTCTTC. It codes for CASSLGRRAYHNEQFF.

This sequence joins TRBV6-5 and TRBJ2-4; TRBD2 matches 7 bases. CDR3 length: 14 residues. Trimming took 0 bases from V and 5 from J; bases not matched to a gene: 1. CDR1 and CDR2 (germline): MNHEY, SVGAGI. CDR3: CASSYSGGENIQYF. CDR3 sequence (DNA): TGTGCCAGCAGTTACTCTGGGGGGGAAAACATTCAGTACTTC.

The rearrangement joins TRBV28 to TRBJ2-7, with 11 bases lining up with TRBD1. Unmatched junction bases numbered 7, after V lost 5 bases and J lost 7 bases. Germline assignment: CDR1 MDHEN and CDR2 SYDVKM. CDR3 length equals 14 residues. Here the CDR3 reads CASSLGQGAREQYF. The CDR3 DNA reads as TGTGCCAGCAGTCTTGGACAGGGGGCGAGGGAGCAGTACTTC.

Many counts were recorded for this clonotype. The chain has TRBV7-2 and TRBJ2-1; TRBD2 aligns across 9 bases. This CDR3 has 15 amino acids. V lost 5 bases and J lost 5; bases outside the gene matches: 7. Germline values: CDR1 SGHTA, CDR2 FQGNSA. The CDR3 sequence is CASSAPGLAHNEQFF. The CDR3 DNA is TGTGCCAGCAGCGCACCGGGACTAGCACACAATGAGCAGTTCTTC.

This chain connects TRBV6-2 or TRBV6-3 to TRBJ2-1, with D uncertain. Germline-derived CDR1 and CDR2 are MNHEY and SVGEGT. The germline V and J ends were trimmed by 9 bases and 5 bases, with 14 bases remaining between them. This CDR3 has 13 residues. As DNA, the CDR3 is TGTGCCAGTTGTCGGGCAGAACACAATGAGCAGTTCTTC. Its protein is CASCRAEHNEQFF.

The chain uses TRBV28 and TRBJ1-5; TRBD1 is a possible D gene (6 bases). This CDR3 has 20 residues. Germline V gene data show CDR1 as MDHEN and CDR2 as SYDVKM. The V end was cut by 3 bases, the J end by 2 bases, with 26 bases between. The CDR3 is CASSFVNMLTIQGGNQPQHF. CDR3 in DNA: TGTGCCAGCAGTTTCGTAAATATGCTTACTATACAGGGTGGCAATCAGCCCCAGCATTTT.

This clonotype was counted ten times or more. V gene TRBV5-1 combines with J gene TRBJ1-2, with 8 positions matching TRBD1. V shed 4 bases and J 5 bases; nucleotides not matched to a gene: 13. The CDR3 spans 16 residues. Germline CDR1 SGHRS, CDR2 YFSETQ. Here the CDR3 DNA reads TGCGCCAGCAGCGACGAGGGGACAGGATCAGGGTATGGCTACACCTTC. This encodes CASSDEGTGSGYGYTF.

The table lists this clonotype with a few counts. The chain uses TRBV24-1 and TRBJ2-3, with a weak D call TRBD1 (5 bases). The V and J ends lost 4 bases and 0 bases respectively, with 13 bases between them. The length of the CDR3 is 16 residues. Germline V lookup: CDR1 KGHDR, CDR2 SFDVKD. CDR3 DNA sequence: TGTGCCACCAGTGAACCTGACAGACCTAGCACAGATACGCAGTATTTT. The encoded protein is CATSEPDRPSTDTQYF.

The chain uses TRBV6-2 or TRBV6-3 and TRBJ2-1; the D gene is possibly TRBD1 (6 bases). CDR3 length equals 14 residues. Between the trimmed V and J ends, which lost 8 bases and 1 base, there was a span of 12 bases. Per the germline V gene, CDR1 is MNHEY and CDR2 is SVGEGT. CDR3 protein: CASGAQGSYNEQFF. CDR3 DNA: TGTGCCAGCGGCGCCCAGGGGTCCTACAATGAGCAGTTCTTC.

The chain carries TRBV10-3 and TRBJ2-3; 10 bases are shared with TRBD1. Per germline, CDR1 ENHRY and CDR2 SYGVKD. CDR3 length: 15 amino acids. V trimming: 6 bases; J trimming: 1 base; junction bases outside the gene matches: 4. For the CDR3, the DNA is TGTGCCATCAGAAATGACAGGGGGCGCACAGATACGCAGTATTTT. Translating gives CAIRNDRGRTDTQYF.

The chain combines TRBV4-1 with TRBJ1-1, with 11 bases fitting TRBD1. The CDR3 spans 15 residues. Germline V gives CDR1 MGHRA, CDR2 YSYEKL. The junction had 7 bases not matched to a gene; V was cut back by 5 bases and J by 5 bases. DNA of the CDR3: TGCGCCAGCAGCTTTTCCAGGGACAGGGGGACTGAAGCTTTCTTT. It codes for CASSFSRDRGTEAFF.

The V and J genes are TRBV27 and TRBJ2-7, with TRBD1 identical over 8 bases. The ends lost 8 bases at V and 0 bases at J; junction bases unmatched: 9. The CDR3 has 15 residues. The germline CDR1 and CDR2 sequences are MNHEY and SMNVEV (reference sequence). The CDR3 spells CASRSGGLVSYEQYF. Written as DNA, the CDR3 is TGTGCCAGCCGTTCAGGGGGCCTAGTCTCCTACGAGCAGTACTTC.

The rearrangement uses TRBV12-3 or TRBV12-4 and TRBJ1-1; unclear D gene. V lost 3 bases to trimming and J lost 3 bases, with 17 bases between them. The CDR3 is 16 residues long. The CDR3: CASSLSQVVLDTEAFF. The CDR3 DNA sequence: TGTGCCAGCAGTTTGTCCCAGGTGGTTTTGGACACTGAAGCTTTCTTT.

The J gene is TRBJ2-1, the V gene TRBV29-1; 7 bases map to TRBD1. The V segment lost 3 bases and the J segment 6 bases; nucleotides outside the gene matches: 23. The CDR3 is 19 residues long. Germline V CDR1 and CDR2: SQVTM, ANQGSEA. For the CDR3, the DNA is TGCAGCGTTGACCTCAGGGGGACAGAATCCTTTAACAGGGGCAATGAGCAGTTCTTC. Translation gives CSVDLRGTESFNRGNEQFF.

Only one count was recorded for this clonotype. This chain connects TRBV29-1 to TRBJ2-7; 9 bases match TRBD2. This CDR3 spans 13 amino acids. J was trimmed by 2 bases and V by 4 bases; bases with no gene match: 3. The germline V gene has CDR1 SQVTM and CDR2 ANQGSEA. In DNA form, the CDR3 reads TGCAGCGTTGCTAGCGGGATCACCTACGAGCAGTACTTC. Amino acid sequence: CSVASGITYEQYF.

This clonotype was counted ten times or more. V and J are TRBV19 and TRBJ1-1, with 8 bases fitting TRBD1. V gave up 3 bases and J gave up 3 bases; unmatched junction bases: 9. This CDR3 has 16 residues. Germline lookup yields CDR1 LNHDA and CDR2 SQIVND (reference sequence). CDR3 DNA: TGTGCCAGTAGTATTCGGACAGGGAGGTCGGACACTGAAGCTTTCTTT. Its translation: CASSIRTGRSDTEAFF. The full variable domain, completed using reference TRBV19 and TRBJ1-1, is DGGITQSPKYLFRKEGQNVTLSCEQNLNHDAMYWYRQDPGQGLRLIYYSQIVNDFQKGDIAEGYSVSREKKESFPLTVTSAQKNPTAFYLCASSIRTGRSDTEAFFGQGTRLTVV.

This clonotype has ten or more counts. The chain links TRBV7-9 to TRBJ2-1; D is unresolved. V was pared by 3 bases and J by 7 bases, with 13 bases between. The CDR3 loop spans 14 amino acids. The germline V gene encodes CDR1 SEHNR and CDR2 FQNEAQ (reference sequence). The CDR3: CASSFELQANEQFF. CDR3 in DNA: TGTGCCAGCAGCTTTGAATTGCAGGCGAATGAGCAGTTCTTC.

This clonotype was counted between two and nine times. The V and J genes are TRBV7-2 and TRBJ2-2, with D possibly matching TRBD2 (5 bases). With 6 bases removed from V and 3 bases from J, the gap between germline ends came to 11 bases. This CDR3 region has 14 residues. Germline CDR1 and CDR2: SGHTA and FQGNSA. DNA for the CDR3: TGTGCCAGCAGGGCTAGCCCACACACCGGGGAGCTGTTTTTT. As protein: CASRASPHTGELFF.